This record looks at one TCR beta chain sequence and its context. This clonotype occurred a few times. The specificity of this receptor is unknown. A much more abundant neighbour one base away suggests this may be a read error. Library method: PCR. Sequencing was performed on a NextSeq 500. Bulk TCR libraries were prepared as previously described, using TCR primers listed in Table S5. The Qiagen AllPrep DNA/RNA kit was used to purify total RNA. Before analysis, reads from multiple sequencing runs of the same library were pooled. The original methods were these. Reads were retained only if the reads had an exact TCR constant sequence, and the retained reads were trimmed to 150 nt and grouped according to their 12-nt molecular barcodes. Within each barcode group, reads were sub-clustered at a 15% Levenshtein threshold, and quality-weighted consensus sequences were built per RNA molecule. Non-functional sequences were removed, as were lower-count sequences one edit away from another. Barcode sub-clusters with fewer than 20% of the maximum read count were removed, based on fitting two negative binomial distributions. Starting from the raw public reads, TCRdb applied fastp trimming at Q25, assembled clones with MiXCR and retained in-frame beta chains. Rows are unified per CDR3 protein, each entry keeping the most common DNA and genes. The authors' filters were not applied to this entry. The sample table lists roughly 630,000 distinct CDR3 sequences, roughly 27% of them with a count of one. The biggest ten clones account for 0.78% of the sample.

This sample is drawn from a study of molecular identifiers for immune sequencing clone quantification (dated 2018 in TCRdb). Study-wide context: For a replicate experiment, RNA from approximately 20,000 or 100,000 naive CD8 T cells was divided into five aliquots, and four of the five aliquots were sequenced. CD8 T cells were used in a methods study to benchmark molecular-identifier clustering-based TCR repertoire sequencing (MIDCIRS) and TCR RNA copy counting.

Libraries of naive CD8 T cells were generated from around 20,000 to 1,000,000 sorted cells, with 10%, 30% or 50% of the purified RNA used. On a BD FACSAria II, naive CD8 T cells were FACS-sorted as CD8+CD4-CCR7+CD45RA+ and collected into RLT Plus buffer. Detection sensitivity was tested by spiking Jurkat RNA equal to ten TCR copies' worth into samples containing roughly 17,000-1,100,000 naive CD8 T cells. Enrichment of CD8 T cells was performed with RosetteSep CD8+ T Cell Enrichment Cocktail and Ficoll-Paque, after which ACK red cell lysis was carried out. General conclusions and limits of the study: Modeling estimated about three recovered TCR RNA copies per cell, compared with about 10 by digital PCR, which implies approximately 30% capture efficiency. In CMV-specific effector cells, over 99% of molecules were held by clones above 20 RNA copies, whereas under 1% of molecules were held by such clones in naive cells. Spiked-in Jurkat TCR RNA equivalent to a single cell was reported to be detectable even among 850,000 to 1,000,000 naive CD8 T cells. Spiked-in Jurkat TCR RNA (around 9 copies' worth), which is not part of the donor repertoire, was contained in the naive libraries. Without barcode sub-clustering, chimeric consensus sequences inflated TCR diversity; chimeras reached as high as 47%. The sizes of highly expanded clones could end up underestimated when identical TCR molecules share a barcode.

This clonotype was obtained from a human donor in good health. Some libraries in this study had Jurkat cell RNA spiked in. The sample comprised naive CD8+ T cells from blood, with Jurkat cell RNA spiked in. The cell subset or site label, read with the paper, signifies: FACS-sorted CD8+CD4-CCR7+CD45RA+ naive T cells.

The sequenced DNA is TGCGCCAGCAGAATAGAGAATAGGGGCGAGCAGTACTTC. It translates to CASRIENRGEQYF. The rearranged chain carries TRBV5-1 and TRBJ2-7; the D gene is perhaps TRBD1, from 5 matching bases. CDR1 and CDR2, looked up from the germline V gene, are SGHRS and YFSETQ. V loses 5 bases of germline sequence and J loses 6 bases, and the interval between the two ends is 15 bases. The cysteine opens and the phenylalanine closes a CDR3 of 13 amino acids. The only DNA kept is the CDR3, 39 bases in frame from the first base.